These 25 T cell receptor beta chains were sequenced from one sample in a study of PD-1 blockade in classical Hodgkin lymphoma. The method was immunoSEQ multiplex PCR; TCRdb's version includes in-frame clones alone and lacks a portion of them. Found here are over 45,000 clones, about two thirds of them singletons; the top ten hold roughly 16%. Every one of the patients relapsed after autologous stem cell transplantation (brentuximab vedotin exposure was variable). This specimen consisted of peripheral blood mononuclear cells (PBMCs), obtained before the second cycle of nivolumab. The receptor source for this set is a human donor with classical Hodgkin lymphoma.

This chain connects TRBV23-1 to TRBJ2-7; the D gene is possibly TRBD1 (6 bases). TRBV23-1 is assigned to the ORF class and has an uncertain function. The CDR3 is 13 residues long. Trimming shortened V by 10 bases and J by 2 bases, and 15 bases separated the two germline ends. The CDR3, as DNA: TGCGCCACTCCCGACAGGACGACCTACGAGCAGTACTTC. This sequence encodes CATPDRTTYEQYF.

The CDR3 here is CASSLKGASNTEAFF. Here the CDR3 DNA reads TGTGCCAGCAGCTTAAAGGGGGCGTCGAACACTGAAGCTTTCTTT. This chain uses TRBV7-3 with TRBJ1-1; TRBD1 aligns across 7 bases. The CDR3 sequence is 15 residues long. Trimming cost V 1 base and J 1 base; bases outside gene matches: 3. CDR1 SGHTA and CDR2 FQGTGA come from the germline V gene.

The chain combines TRBV7-9 with TRBJ1-2, with D unresolved. This CDR3 is 12 amino acids long. V was pared by 0 bases and J by 6 bases, with 5 bases between. CDR1 and CDR2 (germline): SEHNR, FQNEAQ (reference sequence). The DNA for the CDR3 is TGTGCCAGCAGCTTAGCGCTGGATGGCTACACCTTC. Translating it yields CASSLALDGYTF.

The V and J genes are TRBV5-1 and TRBJ1-5, with D perhaps matching TRBD1 (5 bases). Between the trimmed V and J ends, which lost 4 bases and 3 bases, there was a span of 14 bases. This CDR3 is 15 amino acids long. Germline-derived CDR1 and CDR2 are SGHRS and YFSETQ. CDR3 in amino acids: CASSLGVQPNQPQHF. The CDR3 nucleotides are TGCGCCAGCAGCCTAGGGGTACAGCCCAATCAGCCCCAGCATTTT.

The chain combines TRBV6-5 with TRBJ2-7; 9 bases line up with TRBD1. CDR1 and CDR2 from the germline V gene are MNHEY and SVGAGI. Trimming took 3 bases from V and 2 from J; bases not matched to a gene: 8. The CDR3 totals 16 residues. The CDR3 DNA sequence: TGTGCCAGCAGTTATGATCTCGGGACAGGGACCTACGAGCAGTACTTC. Translation gives CASSYDLGTGTYEQYF.

The chain couples TRBV18 to TRBJ2-3; 7 bases match TRBD2. The germline V gene encodes CDR1 KGHSH and CDR2 LQKENI. The ends lost 6 bases at V and 6 bases at J; junction bases unmatched: 6. The CDR3 sequence is 13 residues long. CDR3 in DNA: TGTGCCAGCTCCCTCGGGGAGGGGGATACGCAGTATTTT. It encodes CASSLGEGDTQYF.

This clone is a singleton in its sample. V and J are TRBV29-1 and TRBJ1-4; D might be TRBD1 (6 bases). Germline-derived CDR1 and CDR2 are SQVTM and ANQGSEA. Deletions cut 5 bases from V and 8 bases from J, with 12 bases between. This CDR3 contains 12 residues. The CDR3 DNA reads as TGCAGCGTTAGGGACACTGGGGAAAAACTGTTTTTT. Its translation: CSVRDTGEKLFF.

The chain has TRBV7-9 and TRBJ2-1; D could derive from TRBD1 or TRBD2 (6 bases each). V dropped 1 base and J dropped 9 bases, with 13 bases sitting between them. Germline V gene sequence: CDR1 SEHNR, CDR2 FQNEAQ (reference sequence). CDR3 length equals 14 residues. DNA for the CDR3: TGTGCCAGCAGCTTAGGGGGGGCTTACGGTGAGCAGTTCTTC. This codes for CASSLGGAYGEQFF.

This chain joins TRBV9 and TRBJ2-3; the D call may be TRBD1 or TRBD2 (6 bases each). CDR1 is SGDLS, CDR2 YYNGEE, per germline. The CDR3 extends over 14 amino acids. Deletions cut 3 bases from V and 2 bases from J, with 10 bases between. The CDR3 bases are TGTGCCAGCAGCGAGGGGGGAGACACAGATACGCAGTATTTT. This encodes CASSEGGDTDTQYF.

The chain has TRBV7-9 and TRBJ2-6; D gene uncertain. There are 14 residues in the CDR3. V was shortened by 5 bases and J by 3 bases, with 8 bases between the two germline ends. Germline V gene data show CDR1 as SEHNR and CDR2 as FQNEAQ (reference sequence). The CDR3 region has the DNA TGTGCCAGCAGCCCTGTAGATGGGGCCAACGTCCTGACTTTC. This codes for CASSPVDGANVLTF.

V gene TRBV30 combines with J gene TRBJ1-2; 10 positions match TRBD1. The CDR3 has 13 amino acids. The trim removed 4 bases at V and 8 bases at J, leaving 7 bases unmatched. Per the germline V gene, CDR1 is GTSNPN and CDR2 is SVGIG (reference sequence). DNA of the CDR3: TGTGCCTGGACCCGACAGGGGGCGAGGGGCTACACCTTC. Protein: CAWTRQGARGYTF.

The chain combines TRBV6-1 with TRBJ2-1; tentatively, D is TRBD2 (6 bases). Germline CDR1 and CDR2: MNHNS and SASEGT. The CDR3 loop spans 16 amino acids. V dropped 4 bases and J dropped 8 bases, with 21 bases sitting between them. CDR3 residues: CASSGRRLVGRDEQFF. The CDR3 DNA reads TGTGCCAGCAGTGGACGAAGACTAGTCGGTCGGGATGAGCAGTTCTTC.

In its sample, this clone was seen a few times. The chain combines TRBV11-3 with TRBJ1-1, with TRBD1 as a possible D gene (5 bases). CDR1 is SGHNT and CDR2 is YENEEA in the germline V gene. The CDR3 is made up of 15 amino acids. The germline V and J ends were trimmed by 5 bases and 0 bases, with 13 bases remaining between them. Here the CDR3 reads CASSLTGTMNTEAFF. The CDR3, as DNA: TGTGCCAGCAGCCTAACCGGGACCATGAACACTGAAGCTTTCTTT.

V gene TRBV11-2 combines with J gene TRBJ2-4; 7 nucleotides match TRBD1. The CDR3 runs to 16 residues. The germline V gene encodes CDR1 SGHAT and CDR2 FQNNGV. Unmatched junction bases numbered 7, after V lost 5 bases and J lost 0 bases. The CDR3 sequence is CASSTPDRLAKNIQYF. The CDR3 DNA follows: TGTGCCAGCAGCACACCGGACAGGTTAGCCAAAAACATTCAGTACTTC.

The chain combines TRBV30 with TRBJ2-7; D remains unclear. The CDR3 length is 13 residues. Germline CDR1 GTSNPN, CDR2 SVGIG (reference sequence). Trimming cost V 0 bases and J 3 bases, with 9 bases left between them. In DNA, the CDR3 is TGTGCCTGGAGTGTTAGAGACGGCTACGAGCAGTACTTC. As protein: CAWSVRDGYEQYF.

The chain couples TRBV5-1 to TRBJ1-1, with D possibly TRBD1 on 5 matching bases. The CDR3 spans 14 residues. Trimming took off 5 bases at V and 4 bases at J, with 15 bases between the two ends. The germline CDR1 and CDR2 sequences are SGHRS and YFSETQ. Written as DNA, the CDR3 is TGCGCCAGCAGGGGGGGTTCCCTCGGCACTGAAGCTTTCTTT. Amino acid sequence: CASRGGSLGTEAFF.

The gene calls are TRBV28 and TRBJ1-1; TRBD1 is a possible D gene (5 bases). This CDR3 has 16 amino acids. From germline, CDR1 is MDHEN and CDR2 SYDVKM. Trimming took off 3 bases at V and 0 bases at J, with 14 bases between the two ends. CDR3 loop: CASSFETRGLNTEAFF. The CDR3 DNA reads as TGTGCCAGCAGTTTCGAAACTAGGGGACTGAACACTGAAGCTTTCTTT.

The V gene is TRBV29-1, the J gene TRBJ2-5; the D is unclear. Looked up from germline, CDR1 is SQVTM and CDR2 is ANQGSEA. The CDR3 length is 13 residues. Trimming removed 1 base from V and 5 bases from J, with 11 bases in between. The CDR3: CSVEGTLGETQYF. The CDR3 DNA sequence: TGCAGCGTTGAAGGCACCCTGGGGGAGACCCAGTACTTC.

J is TRBJ2-7 and V is TRBV7-3; 11 bases line up with TRBD1. The V and J ends lost 1 base and 3 bases, in that order; junction bases with no gene match: 2. The CDR3 loop spans 15 amino acids. Germline V CDR1 and CDR2: SGHTA, FQGTGA. CDR3 nucleotides: TGTGCCAGCAGCTTAAGTGGGACAGGGGGCTACGAGCAGTACTTC. This sequence encodes CASSLSGTGGYEQYF.

CDR3 sequence reads: CASSLRTAPTQYF. The CDR3 DNA is TGTGCCAGCAGCTTAAGAACCGCTCCAACCCAGTACTTC. J is TRBJ2-5 and V is TRBV7-2; D call uncertain. CDR1 and CDR2 from the germline V gene are SGHTA and FQGNSA. The CDR3 totals 13 residues. V lost 2 bases and J 8 bases, leaving 12 bases between the germline ends.

The CDR3 here is CASRGTSGRYNEQFF. For the CDR3, the DNA is TGTGCCAGTAGGGGGACTAGCGGGAGGTACAATGAGCAGTTCTTC. The chain is built from TRBV19 and TRBJ2-1, with 15 bases identical to TRBD2. Germline CDR1 and CDR2: LNHDA and SQIVND (reference sequence). Trimming removed 6 bases from V and 4 bases from J; junction bases left unmatched: 1. This CDR3 spans 15 amino acids.

V is TRBV18 and J is TRBJ1-1; possible D gene TRBD1, 5 bases. V lost 6 bases and J lost 11, with 13 bases in between. There are 11 residues in the CDR3. The germline gives CDR1 KGHSH, CDR2 LQKENI. As DNA, the CDR3 is TGTGCCAGCTCGGCGGCTTGGGGGGCTTTCTTT. Amino acids: CASSAAWGAFF.

On this clone: The sample contains more than one DNA sequence encoding this CDR3. This chain joins TRBV6-5 and TRBJ2-7; 7 bases are shared with TRBD1. Germline CDR1 and CDR2: MNHEY and SVGAGI. The CDR3 covers 13 residues. J was trimmed by 2 bases and V by 5 bases; bases with no gene match: 3. As DNA, the CDR3 is TGTGCCAGCAGTCGGACAGGAGCCTACGAGCAGTACTTC. It codes for CASSRTGAYEQYF.

The chain employs TRBV30 and TRBJ2-7; D call uncertain. V gave up 1 base and J gave up 4 bases, with 8 bases separating them. The CDR3 is made up of 12 amino acids. CDR1 is GTSNPN and CDR2 is SVGIG in the germline V gene (reference sequence). The CDR3 nucleotides read TGTGCCTGGAGTGCTGGCTCTTACGAGCAGTACTTC. This gives the protein CAWSAGSYEQYF.

This chain joins TRBV6-6 and TRBJ1-2; D is unclear. This CDR3 contains 14 residues. The germline CDR1 and CDR2 sequences are MNHNY and SVGAGI (reference sequence). V was pared by 7 bases and J by 8 bases, with 20 bases between. Written as DNA, the CDR3 is TGTGCCAGCACCGGGAGGGAAGAACCGGGGGGCTACACCTTC. Its translation is CASTGREEPGGYTF.